The sequence of this T cell receptor (beta chain) was determined in a study of T cells in Graves' hyperthyroidism and ophthalmopathy. Whole-study findings and limits: Blood also carried most thyroid clonotypes expanded above 0.001.

Germline V gene sequence: CDR1 MDHEN, CDR2 SYDVKM. Between the trimmed V and J ends, which lost 4 bases and 4 bases, there was a span of 19 bases. This CDR3 region has 16 residues. There were TCR beta CDR3 regions amplified from RNA transcripts. First-round RT-PCR with HTBI primers amplified the TCR CDR3 region. TCRdb processed the multiplex PCR reads anew with MiXCR; each CDR3 protein has one entry. The sample has 400,000 to 550,000 distinct CDR3 sequences, 24% seen once. With respect to this clonotype: Its specificity is not known.

The receptor was isolated from a woman younger than 45 with Graves' ophthalmopathy. The sequencing sample was made of blood. This chain uses TRBV28 with TRBJ1-2; D gene ambiguous. As DNA, the CDR3 is TGTGCCAGCAGTTCCCAGGCTGTTGGTGGAACCTATGGCTACACCTTC. Its translation: CASSSQAVGGTYGYTF.